This is a list of T cell receptor beta chains from one sample in a study of blood T cells in healthy people across ages. One entry per CDR3 protein, called by TCRdb with MiXCR from the 5' RACE reads. The data contain almost 550,000 distinct CDR3 sequences, less than 25% of them singletons. The data were also submitted as part of a second study, on T cells of mothers and their children.

What was sequenced was blood. All receptors derive from a boy younger than 18 in good health. Both conserved end residues are part of each CDR3. Each record gives: V gene, clone size, D gene, J gene, CDR3 DNA, CDR3 protein. D genes are given only for firm matches. Expanded clones get a size class; other rows say once, few or many, or leave the size out.

V: TRBV12-3/TRBV12-4; size: -; D: -; J: TRBJ1-2; DNA: TGTGCCAGCAGTTTAGCGGGGGTAGCATCCGGCTACACCTTC; CDR3: CASSLAGVASGYTF
V: TRBV15; size: few; D: -; J: TRBJ1-2; DNA: TGTGCCACCAGCAGAGATGGAACAGCGAACTATGGCTACACCTTC; CDR3: CATSRDGTANYGYTF
V: TRBV5-5; size: -; D: -; J: TRBJ1-2; DNA: TGTGCCAGCAGCTTGGGGGCAGGGAGCTATGGCTACACCTTC; CDR3: CASSLGAGSYGYTF
V: TRBV6-1; size: few; D: -; J: TRBJ2-1; DNA: TGTGCCAGCAGTGAAAGCGATGGGCCAAGGTCGTTCTTC; CDR3: CASSESDGPRSFF
V: TRBV9; size: -; D: -; J: TRBJ1-4; DNA: TGTGCCAGCAGTGCGCGGCGGGGTCTTACGGATGAAAAACTGTTTTTT; CDR3: CASSARRGLTDEKLFF
V: TRBV12-3/TRBV12-4; size: few; D: -; J: TRBJ2-1; DNA: TGTGCCAGCAGTTTAGCGACTCAGAGCTCCTACAATGAGCAGTTCTTC; CDR3: CASSLATQSSYNEQFF
V: TRBV20-1; size: few; D: -; J: TRBJ2-5; DNA: TGCAGTGCCGGGATCGGGCAGACCCAGTACTTC; CDR3: CSAGIGQTQYF
V: TRBV20-1; size: -; D: TRBD2; J: TRBJ2-1; DNA: TGCAGTCCCCCATGGGGGCGGGAGGCCGATGAGCAGTTCTTC; CDR3: CSPPWGREADEQFF
V: TRBV12-3/TRBV12-4; size: few; D: TRBD2; J: TRBJ2-7; DNA: TGTGCCAGCAGTTCTCGTCTTCAGCGGGGGGGCACTTACGAGCAGTACTTC; CDR3: CASSSRLQRGGTYEQYF
V: TRBV7-2; size: many; D: TRBD2; J: TRBJ2-3; DNA: TGTGCCAGCAGCTTAGGTCGGACTAGCGGGAGGACAACCACGGATACGCAGTATTTT; CDR3: CASSLGRTSGRTTTDTQYF
V: TRBV14; size: -; D: -; J: TRBJ2-7; DNA: TGTGCCAGCAGCCAAACTAGCTCCCACGAGCAGTACTTC; CDR3: CASSQTSSHEQYF
V: TRBV25-1; size: few; D: -; J: TRBJ1-3; DNA: TGTGCCTGCAGTGAATCTTTCCGATCTGGTGGAAACACCATATATTTT; CDR3: CACSESFRSGGNTIYF
V: TRBV20-1; size: once; D: -; J: TRBJ2-7; DNA: TGCAGTGCTAGGGGACTCGGGACAGAGGATTACGAGCAGTACTTC; CDR3: CSARGLGTEDYEQYF
V: TRBV3-1; size: -; D: -; J: TRBJ1-4; DNA: TGTGCCAGCAGCCAAGCTAGGGCCAGAGATGAAAAACTGTTTTTT; CDR3: CASSQARARDEKLFF
V: TRBV28; size: -; D: -; J: TRBJ2-3; DNA: TGTGCCAGCAGGCGGGACAGCGGAACAGATACGCAGTATTTT; CDR3: CASRRDSGTDTQYF
V: TRBV12-5; size: few; D: -; J: TRBJ1-1; DNA: TGTGCTAGTGGTTTGGTACTCGGGGGGGAGACTGAAGCTTTCTTT; CDR3: CASGLVLGGETEAFF
V: TRBV12-3/TRBV12-4; size: -; D: TRBD2; J: TRBJ2-3; DNA: TGTGCCAGCACCACTAGCGGGGCGCTGGCAGATACGCAGTATTTT; CDR3: CASTTSGALADTQYF
V: TRBV4-3; size: few; D: TRBD1; J: TRBJ1-4; DNA: TGCGCCAGCAGCTTACAGGGGGCGCCCAATGAAAAACTGTTTTTT; CDR3: CASSLQGAPNEKLFF
V: TRBV12-3/TRBV12-4; size: -; D: -; J: TRBJ2-7; DNA: TGTGCCAGCAGCTTTACAGGATCCTTCTACGAGCAGTACTTC; CDR3: CASSFTGSFYEQYF
V: TRBV7-2; size: many; D: -; J: TRBJ2-5; DNA: TGTGCCAGCAGCTCGGGGGCCCAAGAGACCCAGTACTTC; CDR3: CASSSGAQETQYF
V: TRBV7-9; size: -; D: -; J: TRBJ2-5; DNA: TGTGCCAGCAGCTGGGAAGGGGAGACCCAGTACTTC; CDR3: CASSWEGETQYF
V: TRBV3-1; size: -; D: TRBD1; J: TRBJ2-1; DNA: TGTGCCTGCAGCCAAGCCAGACGGCCCACGGCCGGACAGGCGGTCAATGAGCAGTTCTTC; CDR3: CACSQARRPTAGQAVNEQFF
V: TRBV4-1; size: -; D: -; J: TRBJ2-7; DNA: TGCGCCAGCAGCCAAGATCCGGGCCAATCCTACGAGCAGTACTTC; CDR3: CASSQDPGQSYEQYF
V: TRBV9; size: -; D: -; J: TRBJ2-4; DNA: TGTGCCAGCAGCGTAGACAACAGGGAAGCCATTCAGTACTTC; CDR3: CASSVDNREAIQYF
V: TRBV5-1; size: few; D: TRBD2; J: TRBJ2-7; DNA: TGCGCCAGCAGCTTATCTTCCGGGACTAGCGGGAGCGATTACTACGAGCAGTACTTC; CDR3: CASSLSSGTSGSDYYEQYF
V: TRBV3-1; size: -; D: -; J: TRBJ2-5; DNA: TGTGCCAGCAGCCGCCCGCAGGAGCGTCGCGTCCAGTACTTC; CDR3: CASSRPQERRVQYF
V: TRBV7-9; size: few; D: TRBD2; J: TRBJ2-5; DNA: TGTGCCAGCAGCGGTGGGACTAGCGGAATCCAAGAGACCCAGTACTTC; CDR3: CASSGGTSGIQETQYF
V: TRBV20-1; size: few; D: -; J: TRBJ2-5; DNA: TGCAGTGCTAGAGCGATAGCGGAGACAATCCAAGAGACCCAGTACTTC; CDR3: CSARAIAETIQETQYF
V: TRBV28; size: -; D: -; J: TRBJ2-1; DNA: TGTGCCAGCAGTTTATCCTGGCTAGGGGCCTACAATGAGCAGTTCTTC; CDR3: CASSLSWLGAYNEQFF
V: TRBV5-1; size: many; D: -; J: TRBJ1-1; DNA: TGCGCCAGCAGCTTTGAAGGGGGCACTGAAGCTTTCTTT; CDR3: CASSFEGGTEAFF
V: TRBV24-1; size: -; D: TRBD1; J: TRBJ2-3; DNA: TGTGCCACCGGACAGGGGGGAACAGATACGCAGTATTTT; CDR3: CATGQGGTDTQYF
V: TRBV29-1; size: -; D: -; J: TRBJ2-5; DNA: TGCAGCGTTGAAGATCTTCAACAGAGGGAAGAGACCCAGTACTTC; CDR3: CSVEDLQQREETQYF
V: TRBV20-1; size: few; D: TRBD2; J: TRBJ2-2; DNA: TGCAGTGCTAGCGGGAGGGTTCTTGGCACCGGGGAGCTGTTTTTT; CDR3: CSASGRVLGTGELFF
V: TRBV5-1; size: -; D: -; J: TRBJ2-4; DNA: TGCGCCAGCAGCTTGGTTTCCGGCCGGCAGGGCGTAAAAAACATTCAGTACTTC; CDR3: CASSLVSGRQGVKNIQYF
V: TRBV6-6; size: few; D: -; J: TRBJ1-6; DNA: TGTGCCAGCAGAAGGCGGGGGACCCATAATTCACCCCTCCACTTT; CDR3: CASRRRGTHNSPLHF